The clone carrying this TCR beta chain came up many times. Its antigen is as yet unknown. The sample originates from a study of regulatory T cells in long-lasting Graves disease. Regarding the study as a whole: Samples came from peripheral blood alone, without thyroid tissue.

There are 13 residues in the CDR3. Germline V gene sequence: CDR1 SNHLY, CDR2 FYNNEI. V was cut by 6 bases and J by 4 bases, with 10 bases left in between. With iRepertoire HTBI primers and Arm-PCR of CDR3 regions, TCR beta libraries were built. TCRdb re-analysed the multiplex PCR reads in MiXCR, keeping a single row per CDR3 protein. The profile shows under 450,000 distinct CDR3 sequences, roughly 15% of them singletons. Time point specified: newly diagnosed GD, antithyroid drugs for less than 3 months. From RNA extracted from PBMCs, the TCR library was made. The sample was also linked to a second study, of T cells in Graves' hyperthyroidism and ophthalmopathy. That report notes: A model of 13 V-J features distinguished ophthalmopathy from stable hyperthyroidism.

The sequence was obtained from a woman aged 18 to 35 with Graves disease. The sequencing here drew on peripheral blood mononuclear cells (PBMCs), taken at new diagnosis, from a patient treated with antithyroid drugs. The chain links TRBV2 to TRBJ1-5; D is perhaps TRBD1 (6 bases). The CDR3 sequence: CASRIQGNQPQHF. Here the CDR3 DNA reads TGTGCCAGCAGAATACAGGGAAATCAGCCCCAGCATTTT.